This TCR beta chain was observed in a study of blood T cell repertoires in COVID-19. Study context: The origin of the acute and convalescent COVID-19 samples was the United States, Italy and Spain. T cells, B-cell-depleted T cells, or PBMCs supplied cDNA or gDNA.

The table came from immunoSEQ multiplex PCR; TCRdb's copy has only in-frame clones and leaves some out. The sample holds approximately 150,000 clones, 89% seen once. The CDR3 has 19 amino acids. Germline values: CDR1 MNHGY, CDR2 SVAAGI. Trimming cost V 6 bases and J 4 bases; bases outside gene matches: 19. Sequencing used peripheral blood. The chain employs TRBV6-9 and TRBJ2-3; 10 nucleotides match TRBD1. This sequence originates from a human donor in a cohort sampled during active COVID-19. As DNA, the CDR3 is TGTGCCAGCAGCCTCCGGGACAGGGGCCCACAACGGGGTGCAGATACGCAGTATTTT. It translates to CASSLRDRGPQRGADTQYF.